This TCR beta chain comes out of a study of control samples from healthy donors and cancer patients (dated by TCRdb to about 2020). As concerns this clone: Its antigen has not been determined. It has no much larger one-base neighbor in the sample; base qualities were not kept.

Receptors were amplified or captured by the immunoSEQ multiplex PCR assay. In its TCRdb copy, this immuneACCESS table keeps in-frame sequences only and misses some clones. Where compared with another copy, unresolved V genes explain less than half of these, and the others have no known cause. The table for this sample lists around 130,000 clones; around 90% of them were counted only once. The ten largest clonotypes hold about 40% of the sample. A distance of 16 bases separates the germline ends of V and J, which lose 4 bases and 1 base respectively. Including cysteine and phenylalanine, the CDR3 has 16 amino acids. The CDR3 DNA has 48 bases and is translated from base 1. According to the germline V gene (reference sequence), CDR1 reads LGHDT and CDR2 reads YNNKEL.

The receptor chain draws on TRBV3-1 (or the pseudogene TRBV3-2) and TRBJ1-1; the D gene assignment is ambiguous. The source of this sequence is a man aged 50-59 years in good health. The sequenced sample was blood. The nucleotide sequence reads TGTGCCAGCAGCCGAGGACGGTCGTTGTGGAACACTGAAGCTTTCTTT. Its product reads: CASSRGRSLWNTEAFF.